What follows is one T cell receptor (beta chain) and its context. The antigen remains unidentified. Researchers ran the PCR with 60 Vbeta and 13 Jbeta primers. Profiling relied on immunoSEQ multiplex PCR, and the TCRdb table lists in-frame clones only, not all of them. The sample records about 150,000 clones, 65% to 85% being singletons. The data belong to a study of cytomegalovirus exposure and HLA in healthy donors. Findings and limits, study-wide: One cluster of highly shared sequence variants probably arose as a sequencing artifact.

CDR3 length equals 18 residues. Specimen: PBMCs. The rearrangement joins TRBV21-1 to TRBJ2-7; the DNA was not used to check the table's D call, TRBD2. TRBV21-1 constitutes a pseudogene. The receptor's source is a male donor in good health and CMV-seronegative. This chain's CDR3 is CASSIGPGFAICPYEQYF. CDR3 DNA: TGTGCCAGCAGCATTGGTCCGGGGTTCGCAATCTGCCCCTACGAGCAGTACTTC.